The 21 T cell receptor beta chains below were found in one sample sequenced in a study of cytomegalovirus exposure and HLA in healthy donors. The study ran its PCR with 60 Vbeta and 13 Jbeta primers. Generated by immunoSEQ multiplex PCR, the TCRdb table keeps only in-frame clones and is missing some. The sample lists roughly 100,000 clones; approximately 73% were seen once. Sequenced input: PBMCs. The receptors were sampled from a woman under 30 in good health and CMV-seropositive.

V usage is TRBV6-5 and J usage is TRBJ2-5; no definite D call. The ends were cut back, 2 bases at V and 2 bases at J, with 15 bases in the middle. This CDR3 has 16 amino acids. Germline V gene lookup returns CDR1 MNHEY and CDR2 SVGAGI. CDR3 bases: TGTGCCAGCAGTTACATTCCGGTCACTTCGCAAGAGACCCAGTACTTC. Its protein is CASSYIPVTSQETQYF.

V is TRBV6-5 and J is TRBJ1-1, with 9 nucleotides matching TRBD1. The V gene's germline CDR1 is MNHEY and CDR2 SVGAGI. Trimming removed 5 bases from V and 1 base from J; junction bases left unmatched: 2. The CDR3 totals 14 residues. The CDR3 loop reads CASSPDRGNTEAFF. The CDR3 bases are TGTGCCAGCAGTCCGGACAGGGGGAACACTGAAGCTTTCTTT.

The chain links TRBV4-1 to TRBJ1-2, with D unresolved. Germline CDR1 reads MGHRA; CDR2 reads YSYEKL. V gave up 3 bases and J gave up 4 bases, with 15 bases separating them. This CDR3 has 15 amino acids. CDR3 sequence: CASSQMPEEFYGYTF. The CDR3 bases are TGCGCCAGCAGCCAGATGCCTGAGGAATTCTATGGCTACACCTTC.

This chain joins TRBV7-3 and TRBJ2-6; TRBD1 agrees at 7 bases. Germline trimming cut 5 bases from V and 2 bases from J; bases unmatched to any gene: 6. The CDR3 spans 16 residues. Germline loops: CDR1 SGHTA, CDR2 FQGTGA. CDR3 coding DNA: TGTGCCAGCAGCGGATACAGGGGTCCTGGGGCCAACGTCCTGACTTTC. This encodes CASSGYRGPGANVLTF.

The chain joins TRBV27 to TRBJ2-2, with 9 nucleotides matching TRBD2. The CDR3 runs 16 residues. Trimming at V came to 3 bases and at J to 6 bases, leaving 8 bases not matched to a gene. From germline, CDR1 is MNHEY and CDR2 SMNVEV (reference sequence). The CDR3 DNA sequence: TGTGCCAGCAGTTTTTCTAGCGGGGATGAGGCCGGGGAGCTGTTTTTT. Protein sequence: CASSFSSGDEAGELFF.

There are a few counts of this clone. V is TRBV19 and J is TRBJ1-5, with 7 bases lining up with TRBD1. Looked up from germline, CDR1 is LNHDA and CDR2 is SQIVND (reference sequence). V shed 9 bases, J shed 0 bases, and the junction held 11 bases outside the gene matches. The CDR3 is made up of 16 amino acids. In DNA form, the CDR3 reads TGTGCCAGCAAAAGGGGCACAGGGGATAGCAATCAGCCCCAGCATTTT. Translating gives CASKRGTGDSNQPQHF.

V is TRBV11-2 and J is TRBJ1-5; 11 nucleotides agree with TRBD1. With 5 bases clipped from V and 0 bases from J, the junction kept 9 bases outside the gene matches. The CDR3 runs 18 residues. CDR1 SGHAT and CDR2 FQNNGV come from the germline V gene. The DNA of the CDR3 is TGTGCCAGCAGCCCCGGGACAGGGGGGGTCTATAGCAATCAGCCCCAGCATTTT. Protein: CASSPGTGGVYSNQPQHF.

The rearrangement uses TRBV6-5 and TRBJ1-1; unclear D gene. V dropped 3 bases and J dropped 5 bases, with 7 bases sitting between them. This CDR3 is 12 amino acids long. Germline loops: CDR1 MNHEY, CDR2 SVGAGI. In DNA form, the CDR3 reads TGTGCCAGCAGTTATAGTGATACTGAAGCTTTCTTT. Its translation: CASSYSDTEAFF.

The chain joins TRBV5-4 to TRBJ1-1, with D possibly being TRBD1 (6 bases). V dropped 1 base and J dropped 7 bases, with 14 bases sitting between them. The CDR3 consists of 14 residues. From germline, CDR1 is SGHNT and CDR2 YYREEE (reference sequence). DNA for the CDR3: TGTGCCAGCAGCTTGATGGCGACAGGAAGTGAAGCTTTCTTT. Amino acid sequence: CASSLMATGSEAFF.

The V and J genes are TRBV23-1 and TRBJ1-1; 8 bases are a match to TRBD1. TRBV23-1 is given ORF status, its function remaining uncertain. Trimming removed 6 bases from V and 4 bases from J; junction bases left unmatched: 16. There are 17 residues in the CDR3. DNA of the CDR3: TGCGCCAGCAGCCATCGGCCCTCGGACAGGGCAAGCACTGAAGCTTTCTTT. Protein: CASSHRPSDRASTEAFF.

V is TRBV6-6 and J is TRBJ2-7; D is unresolved. CDR1 MNHNY and CDR2 SVGAGI come from the germline V gene (reference sequence). The CDR3 loop spans 11 amino acids. The V gene lost 6 bases and the J gene lost 7 bases, with 10 bases spanning the gap. CDR3 in amino acids: CASSTRAEQYF. As DNA, the CDR3 is TGTGCCAGCAGCACCAGAGCGGAGCAGTACTTC.

CDR3 residues: CASSQVEIRTNEKLFF. In DNA, the CDR3 is TGCGCCAGCAGCCAGGTTGAGATCAGGACTAATGAAAAACTGTTTTTT. The chain carries TRBV4-1 and TRBJ1-4; D unclear. V gave up 3 bases and J gave up 2 bases, with 13 bases separating them. The CDR3 has 16 amino acids. Germline assignment: CDR1 MGHRA and CDR2 YSYEKL.

This chain uses TRBV2 with TRBJ1-4; D uncertain. V lost 6 bases, J lost 8 bases, and 10 bases lay in between. This CDR3 comprises 12 residues. The germline V gene has CDR1 SNHLY and CDR2 FYNNEI. The CDR3: CASRVGREKLFF. CDR3 DNA: TGTGCCAGCAGGGTCGGGAGGGAAAAACTGTTTTTT.

V and J are TRBV5-1 and TRBJ2-7, with 9 bases fitting TRBD1. With 2 bases clipped from V and 6 bases from J, the junction kept 9 bases outside the gene matches. This CDR3 spans 15 amino acids. Germline values: CDR1 SGHRS, CDR2 YFSETQ. CDR3 bases: TGCGCCAGCAGCTTCCGGCGAGGGACAGGGTTCGAGCAGTACTTC. Its protein is CASSFRRGTGFEQYF. The full variable domain, its missing parts supplied by reference TRBV5-1 and TRBJ2-7, is KAGVTQTPRYLIKTRGQQVTLSCSPISGHRSVSWYQQTPGQGLQFLFEYFSETQRNKGNFPGRFSGRQFSNSRSEMNVSTLELGDSALYLCASSFRRGTGFEQYFGPGTRLTVT.

This clone was recorded once. This chain uses TRBV5-1 with TRBJ2-3, with TRBD2 matching over 7 bases. Trimming cost V 0 bases and J 5 bases; bases outside gene matches: 3. The CDR3 extends over 14 amino acids. Germline V CDR1 and CDR2: SGHRS, YFSETQ. The CDR3 sequence is CASSLELAGDTQYF. CDR3 sequence (DNA): TGCGCCAGCAGCTTGGAGTTAGCGGGAGATACGCAGTATTTT.

This sequence joins TRBV14 and TRBJ2-5; TRBD2 aligns across 7 bases. In germline, CDR1 is SGHDN, CDR2 FVKESK. Trimming removed 5 bases from V and 3 bases from J; junction bases left unmatched: 6. This CDR3 comprises 14 residues. CDR3 protein: CASSSRRGKETQYF. The CDR3 bases are TGTGCCAGCAGCTCTCGGCGGGGGAAAGAGACCCAGTACTTC.

The chain is built from TRBV7-9 and TRBJ2-1, with 7 bases identical to TRBD2. The CDR3 is 15 residues long. V lost 5 bases and J lost 10; bases outside the gene matches: 14. The germline V gene has CDR1 SEHNR and CDR2 FQNEAQ (reference sequence). The DNA for the CDR3 is TGTGCCAGCAGCCCAACTAGCGCCGCCCTTGGAGAGCAGTTCTTC. It specifies CASSPTSAALGEQFF.

This clone turned up a few times. The V gene is TRBV28, the J gene TRBJ2-7, with 8 bases aligning to TRBD2. CDR3 length: 16 residues. J lost 0 bases, V lost 4 bases, and 8 bases had no gene match. Per the germline V gene, CDR1 is MDHEN and CDR2 is SYDVKM. Here the CDR3 reads CASSSYSGTSSYEQYF. In DNA form, the CDR3 reads TGTGCCAGCAGTTCGTATAGCGGGACAAGCTCCTACGAGCAGTACTTC. The complete variable domain, with remaining parts taken from reference TRBV28 and TRBJ2-7, reads DVKVTQSSRYLVKRTGEKVFLECVQDMDHENMFWYRQDPGLGLRLIYFSYDVKMKEKGDIPEGYSVSREKKERFSLILESASTNQTSMYLCASSSYSGTSSYEQYFGPGTRLTVT.

The chain carries TRBV7-2 and TRBJ1-3; 7 bases line up with TRBD1. After removal of 6 bases from V and 0 bases from J, the junction contained 8 bases not matched to a gene. This CDR3 contains 16 residues. CDR1 and CDR2 from the germline V gene are SGHTA and FQGNSA. The chain's CDR3 is CASSRDSASSGNTIYF. DNA of the CDR3: TGTGCCAGCAGTAGGGACAGCGCCAGCTCTGGAAACACCATATATTTT. Using reference TRBV7-2 and TRBJ1-3 for the parts outside the CDR3, the full variable domain is GAGVSQSPSNKVTEKGKDVELRCDPISGHTALYWYRQSLGQGLEFLIYFQGNSAPDKSGLPSDRFSAERTGGSVSTLTIQRTQQEDSAVYLCASSRDSASSGNTIYFGEGSWLTVV.

This clone was counted a single time. The V and J genes are TRBV5-1 and TRBJ2-1; 8 bases align to TRBD2. Germline CDR1 SGHRS, CDR2 YFSETQ. The CDR3 loop spans 17 amino acids. V shed 4 bases, J shed 4 bases, and the junction held 13 bases outside the gene matches. The CDR3 DNA follows: TGCGCCAGCAGCCTAGAGACTAGCGTGGGAGGATACAATGAGCAGTTCTTC. This sequence encodes CASSLETSVGGYNEQFF.

V usage is TRBV7-8 and J usage is TRBJ2-1; D unclear. This CDR3 region has 12 residues. V was cut by 0 bases and J by 12 bases, with 9 bases left in between. CDR1 and CDR2 from the germline V gene are SGHVS and FQNEAQ. CDR3 nucleotide sequence: TGTGCCAGCAGCTTAGCAGGTTCGGGGCAGTTCTTC. Its protein is CASSLAGSGQFF.